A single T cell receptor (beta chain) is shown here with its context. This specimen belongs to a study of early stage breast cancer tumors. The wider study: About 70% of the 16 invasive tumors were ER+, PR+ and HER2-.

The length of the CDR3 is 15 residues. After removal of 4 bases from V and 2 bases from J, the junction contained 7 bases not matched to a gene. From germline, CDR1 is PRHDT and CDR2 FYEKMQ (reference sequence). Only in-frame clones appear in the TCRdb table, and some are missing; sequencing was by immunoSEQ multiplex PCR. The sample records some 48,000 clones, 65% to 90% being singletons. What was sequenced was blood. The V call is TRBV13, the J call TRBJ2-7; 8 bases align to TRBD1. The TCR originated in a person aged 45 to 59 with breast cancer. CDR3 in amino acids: CASSSIGQGPYEQYF. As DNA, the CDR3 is TGTGCCAGCAGCTCAATAGGACAGGGTCCCTACGAGCAGTACTTC. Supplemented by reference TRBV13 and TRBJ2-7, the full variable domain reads AAGVIQSPRHLIKEKRETATLKCYPIPRHDTVYWYQQGPGQDPQFLISFYEKMQSDKGSIPDRFSAQQFSDYHSELNMSSLELGDSALYFCASSSIGQGPYEQYFGPGTRLTVT.